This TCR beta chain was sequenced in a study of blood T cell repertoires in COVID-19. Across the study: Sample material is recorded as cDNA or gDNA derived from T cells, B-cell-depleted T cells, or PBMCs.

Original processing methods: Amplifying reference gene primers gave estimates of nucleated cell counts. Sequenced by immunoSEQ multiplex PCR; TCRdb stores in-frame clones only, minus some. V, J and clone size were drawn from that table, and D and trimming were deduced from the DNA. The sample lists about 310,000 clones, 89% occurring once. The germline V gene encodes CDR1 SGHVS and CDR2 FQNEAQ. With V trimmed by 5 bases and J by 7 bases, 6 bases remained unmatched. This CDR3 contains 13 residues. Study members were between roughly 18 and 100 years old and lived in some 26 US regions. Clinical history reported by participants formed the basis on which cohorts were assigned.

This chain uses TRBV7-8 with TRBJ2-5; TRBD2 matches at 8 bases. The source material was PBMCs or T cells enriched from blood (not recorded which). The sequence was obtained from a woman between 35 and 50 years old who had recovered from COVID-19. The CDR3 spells CASSIGREGTQYF. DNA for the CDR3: TGTGCCAGCAGCATCGGGAGGGAGGGGACCCAGTACTTC.